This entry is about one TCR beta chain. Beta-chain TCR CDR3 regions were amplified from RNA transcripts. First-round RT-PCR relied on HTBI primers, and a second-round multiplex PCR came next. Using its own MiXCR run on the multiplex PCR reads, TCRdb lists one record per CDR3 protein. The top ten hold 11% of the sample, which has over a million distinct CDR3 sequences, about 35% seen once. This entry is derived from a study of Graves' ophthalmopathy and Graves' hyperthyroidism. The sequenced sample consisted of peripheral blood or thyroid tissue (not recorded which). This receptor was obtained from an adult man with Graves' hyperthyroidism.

The CDR3 loop is CSEGTAYNQPQHF. The CDR3 DNA reads TGCAGTGAAGGGACAGCATACAATCAGCCCCAGCATTTT. The chain employs TRBV20-1 and TRBJ1-5; 7 nucleotides align to TRBD1. Germline V gives CDR1 DFQATT, CDR2 SNEGSKA (reference sequence). Losses at the gene ends were 7 bases for V and 3 bases for J; bases not matched to a gene: 6. CDR3 length: 13 amino acids.